This T cell receptor (beta chain) was identified in a study of OX40 agonist ivuxolimab in advanced cancers. On the study more broadly: Ivuxolimab, an agonistic anti-OX40 (CD134) antibody, was given to patients. Therapy given before enrollment (anti-PD-1, anti-PD-L1 or anti-CTLA-4) was allowed, and around 40% had some.

Produced via immunoSEQ multiplex PCR; TCRdb's table is partial and in-frame only. This sample has roughly 75,000 clones, with roughly nine tenths found just once. Whole-study findings and limits: CD8+ T cells (on average) carried more expanded clones than CD4+ T cells.

A note on this clone: Its target is unknown.

CDR3 length equals 16 residues. Germline V gene lookup returns CDR1 ENHRY and CDR2 SYGVKD. V was pared by 8 bases and J by 1 base, with 21 bases between. The genes are TRBV10-3 and TRBJ2-7, with a tentative D call TRBD2 (5 bases). This sequence was found in an adult with an advanced solid tumor such as melanoma, head and neck, liver or kidney cancer. The sample here was CD4+ or CD8+ T cells sorted from blood, taken in a trial of the OX40 agonist ivuxolimab. The CDR3 DNA reads TGTGCCATCGGTCCCCTCCCCGACGGGGTATCCTACGAGCAGTACTTC. Its translation: CAIGPLPDGVSYEQYF.